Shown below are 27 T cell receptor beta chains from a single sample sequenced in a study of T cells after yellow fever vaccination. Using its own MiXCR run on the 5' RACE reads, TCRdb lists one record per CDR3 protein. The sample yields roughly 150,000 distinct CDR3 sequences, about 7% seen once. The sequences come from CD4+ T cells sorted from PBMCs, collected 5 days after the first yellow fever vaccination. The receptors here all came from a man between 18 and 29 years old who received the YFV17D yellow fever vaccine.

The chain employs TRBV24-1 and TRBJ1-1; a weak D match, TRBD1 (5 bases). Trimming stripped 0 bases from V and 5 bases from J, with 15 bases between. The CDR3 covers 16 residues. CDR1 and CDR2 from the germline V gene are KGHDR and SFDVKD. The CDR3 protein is CATSDLVTVKGTEAFF. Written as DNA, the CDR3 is TGTGCCACCAGTGATTTGGTGACAGTTAAGGGGACTGAAGCTTTCTTT.

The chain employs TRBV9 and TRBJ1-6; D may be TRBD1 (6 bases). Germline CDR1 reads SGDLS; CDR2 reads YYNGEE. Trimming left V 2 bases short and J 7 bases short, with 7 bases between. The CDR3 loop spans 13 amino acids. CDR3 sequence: CASSVQGNSPLHF. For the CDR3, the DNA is TGTGCCAGCAGCGTTCAGGGGAATTCACCCCTCCACTTT.

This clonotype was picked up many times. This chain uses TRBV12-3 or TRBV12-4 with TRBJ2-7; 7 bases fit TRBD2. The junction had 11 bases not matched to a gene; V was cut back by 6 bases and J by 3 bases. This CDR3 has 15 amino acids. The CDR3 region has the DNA TGTGCCAGCAGCCCGGGGGGTAGCAGAAACTACGAGCAGTACTTC. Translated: CASSPGGSRNYEQYF.

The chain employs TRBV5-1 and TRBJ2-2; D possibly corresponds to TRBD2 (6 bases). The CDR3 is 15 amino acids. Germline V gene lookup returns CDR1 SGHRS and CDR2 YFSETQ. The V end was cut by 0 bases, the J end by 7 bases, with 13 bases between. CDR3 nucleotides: TGCGCCAGCAGCTTGGCTGCCGCGGGGCACGGGGAGCTGTTTTTT. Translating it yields CASSLAAAGHGELFF.

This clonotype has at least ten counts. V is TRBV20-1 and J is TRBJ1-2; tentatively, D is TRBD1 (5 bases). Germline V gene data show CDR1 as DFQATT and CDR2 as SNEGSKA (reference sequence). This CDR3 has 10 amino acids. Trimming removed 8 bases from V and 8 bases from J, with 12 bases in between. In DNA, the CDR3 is TGCAGTCCCGGGGGTAGCGGCTACACCTTC. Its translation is CSPGGSGYTF.

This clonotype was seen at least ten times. The CDR3 sequence is CASSLETTSGGPNEQFF. The CDR3 DNA reads TGTGCCAGCAGTTTAGAAACCACTAGCGGGGGCCCCAATGAGCAGTTCTTC. The rearrangement uses TRBV12-3 or TRBV12-4 and TRBJ2-1, with 11 bases that match TRBD2. The CDR3 is made up of 17 amino acids. Trimming cost V 1 base and J 6 bases; bases outside gene matches: 8.

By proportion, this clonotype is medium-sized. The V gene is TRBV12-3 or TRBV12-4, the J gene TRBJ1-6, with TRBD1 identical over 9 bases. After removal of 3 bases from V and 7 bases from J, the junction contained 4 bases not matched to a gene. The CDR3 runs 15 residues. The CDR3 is CASSFLGQGNSPLHF. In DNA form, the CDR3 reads TGTGCCAGCAGTTTTTTGGGACAGGGAAATTCACCCCTCCACTTT.

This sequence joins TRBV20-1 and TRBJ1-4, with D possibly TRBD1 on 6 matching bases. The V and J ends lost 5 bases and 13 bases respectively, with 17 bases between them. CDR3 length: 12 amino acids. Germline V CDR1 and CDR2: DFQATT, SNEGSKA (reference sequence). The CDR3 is CSASSRTEALFF. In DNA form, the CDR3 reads TGCAGTGCTTCAAGTAGGACAGAAGCACTGTTTTTT.

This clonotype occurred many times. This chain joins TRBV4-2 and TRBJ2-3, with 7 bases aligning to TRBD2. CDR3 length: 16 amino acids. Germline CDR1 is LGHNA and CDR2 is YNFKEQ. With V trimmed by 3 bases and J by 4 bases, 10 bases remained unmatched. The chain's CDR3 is CASSHGAGEAADTQYF. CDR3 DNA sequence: TGTGCCAGCAGCCACGGGGCGGGGGAGGCGGCAGATACGCAGTATTTT.

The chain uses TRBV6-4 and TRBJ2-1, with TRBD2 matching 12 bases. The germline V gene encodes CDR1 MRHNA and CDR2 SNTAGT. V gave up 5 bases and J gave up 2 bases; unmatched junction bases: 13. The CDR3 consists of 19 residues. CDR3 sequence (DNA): TGTGCCAGCAGTCTTCGTCCTAGCGGGGGGGACCTAACCTACAATGAGCAGTTCTTC. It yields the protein CASSLRPSGGDLTYNEQFF.

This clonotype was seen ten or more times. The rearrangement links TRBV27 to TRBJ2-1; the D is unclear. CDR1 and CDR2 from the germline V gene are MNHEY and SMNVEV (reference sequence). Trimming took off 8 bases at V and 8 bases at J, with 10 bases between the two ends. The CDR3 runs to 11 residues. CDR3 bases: TGTGCCAGCCGAAGGTACGATGAGCAGTTCTTC. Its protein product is CASRRYDEQFF.

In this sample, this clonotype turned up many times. CDR3 in amino acids: CASSSEGGSTEAFF. The CDR3 nucleotides read TGCGCCAGCAGCTCCGAGGGGGGTAGCACTGAAGCTTTCTTT. The V gene is TRBV4-3, the J gene TRBJ1-1; D might be TRBD1 (6 bases). Trimming pared 5 bases from V and 4 bases from J, leaving 14 bases between. Germline lookup yields CDR1 LGHNA and CDR2 YSLEER. This CDR3 is built from 14 residues.

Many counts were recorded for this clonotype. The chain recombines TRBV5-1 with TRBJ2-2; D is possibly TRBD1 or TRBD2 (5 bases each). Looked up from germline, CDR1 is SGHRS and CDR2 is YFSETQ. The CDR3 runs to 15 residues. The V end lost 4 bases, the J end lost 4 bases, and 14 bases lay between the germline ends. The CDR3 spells CASSPGTRTTGELFF. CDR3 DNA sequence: TGCGCCAGCAGCCCCGGGACGAGGACCACCGGGGAGCTGTTTTTT.

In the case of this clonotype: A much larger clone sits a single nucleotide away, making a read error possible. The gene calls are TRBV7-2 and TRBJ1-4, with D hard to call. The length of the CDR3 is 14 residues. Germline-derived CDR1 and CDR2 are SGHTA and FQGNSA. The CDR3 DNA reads TGTGCCATCAGCTTCGGCTGGTCAGGTGAAAAACTGTTTTTT. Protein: CAISFGWSGEKLFF.

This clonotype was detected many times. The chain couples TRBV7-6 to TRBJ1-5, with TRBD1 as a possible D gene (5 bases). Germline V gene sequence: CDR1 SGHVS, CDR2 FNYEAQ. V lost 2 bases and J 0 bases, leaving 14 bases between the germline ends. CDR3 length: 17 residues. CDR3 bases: TGTGCCAGCAGCTTATTCGGGGGTAGTAATAGCAATCAGCCCCAGCATTTT. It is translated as CASSLFGGSNSNQPQHF.

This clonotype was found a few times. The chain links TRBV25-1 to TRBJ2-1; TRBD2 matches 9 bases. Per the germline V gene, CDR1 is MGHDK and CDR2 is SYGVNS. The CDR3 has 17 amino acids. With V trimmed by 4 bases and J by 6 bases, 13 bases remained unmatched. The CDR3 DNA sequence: TGTGCCAGCAGTGGGCCCTTCTTTGCGGGGGGGCGCAATGAGCAGTTCTTC. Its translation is CASSGPFFAGGRNEQFF.

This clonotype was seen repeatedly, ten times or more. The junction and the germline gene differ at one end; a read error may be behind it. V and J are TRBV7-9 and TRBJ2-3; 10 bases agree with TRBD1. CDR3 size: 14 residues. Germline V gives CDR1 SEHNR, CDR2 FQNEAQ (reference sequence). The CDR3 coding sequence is TGTGCCAGCAGACCGACAGGGGGCACCGATACGCAGTATTTT. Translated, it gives CASRPTGGTDTQYF.

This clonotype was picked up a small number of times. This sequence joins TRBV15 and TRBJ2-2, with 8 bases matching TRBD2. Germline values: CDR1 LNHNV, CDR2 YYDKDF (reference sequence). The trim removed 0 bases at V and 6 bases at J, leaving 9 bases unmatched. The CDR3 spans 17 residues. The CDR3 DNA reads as TGTGCCACCAGCAGAGATCCTGGCGGGGGGCCGGCCGGGGAGCTGTTTTTT. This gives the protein CATSRDPGGGPAGELFF.

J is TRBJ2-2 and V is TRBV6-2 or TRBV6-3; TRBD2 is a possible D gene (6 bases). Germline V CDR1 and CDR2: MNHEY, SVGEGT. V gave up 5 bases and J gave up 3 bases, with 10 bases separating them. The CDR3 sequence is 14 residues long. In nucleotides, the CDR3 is TGTGCCAGCAGTCGGGACTGGGACACCGGGGAGCTGTTTTTT. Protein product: CASSRDWDTGELFF.

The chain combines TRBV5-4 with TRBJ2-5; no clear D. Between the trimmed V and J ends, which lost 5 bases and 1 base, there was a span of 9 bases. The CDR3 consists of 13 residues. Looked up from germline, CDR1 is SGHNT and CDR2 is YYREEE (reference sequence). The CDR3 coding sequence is TGTGCCAGCAGTCCCGCAGGCCAAGAGACCCAGTACTTC. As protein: CASSPAGQETQYF.

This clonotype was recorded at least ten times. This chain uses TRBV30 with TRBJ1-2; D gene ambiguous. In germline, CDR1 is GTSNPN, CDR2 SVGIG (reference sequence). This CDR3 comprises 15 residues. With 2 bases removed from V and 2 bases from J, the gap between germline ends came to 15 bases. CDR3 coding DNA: TGTGCCTGGAGTTACAGCCCGGGCCCCAACTATGGCTACACCTTC. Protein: CAWSYSPGPNYGYTF.

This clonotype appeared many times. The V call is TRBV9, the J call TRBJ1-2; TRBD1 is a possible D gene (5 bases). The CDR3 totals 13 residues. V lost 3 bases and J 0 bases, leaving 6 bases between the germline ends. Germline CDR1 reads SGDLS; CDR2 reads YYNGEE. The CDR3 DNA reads TGTGCCAGCAGCGAGGGACCTAACTATGGCTACACCTTC. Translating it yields CASSEGPNYGYTF.

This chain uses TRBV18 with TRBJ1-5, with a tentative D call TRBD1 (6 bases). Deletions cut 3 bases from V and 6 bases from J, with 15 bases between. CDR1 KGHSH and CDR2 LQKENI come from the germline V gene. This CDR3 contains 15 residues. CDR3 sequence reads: CASSPSQGGGQPQHF. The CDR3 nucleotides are TGTGCCAGCTCACCGTCCCAGGGAGGGGGTCAGCCCCAGCATTTT.

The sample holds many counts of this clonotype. The CDR3 region is CASSPGQPTNTGELFF. CDR3 sequence (DNA): TGTGCCAGCAGCCCGGGACAGCCAACGAACACCGGGGAGCTGTTTTTT. The gene calls are TRBV5-4 and TRBJ2-2; 7 bases are shared with TRBD1. The CDR3 has 16 residues. J was trimmed by 0 bases and V by 4 bases; bases with no gene match: 6. Per the germline V gene, CDR1 is SGHNT and CDR2 is YYREEE (reference sequence). The variable domain in full, completed from reference TRBV5-4 and TRBJ2-2, reads ETGVTQSPTHLIKTRGQQVTLRCSSQSGHNTVSWYQQALGQGPQFIFQYYREEENGRGNFPPRFSGLQFPNYSSELNVNALELDDSALYLCASSPGQPTNTGELFFGEGSRLTVL.

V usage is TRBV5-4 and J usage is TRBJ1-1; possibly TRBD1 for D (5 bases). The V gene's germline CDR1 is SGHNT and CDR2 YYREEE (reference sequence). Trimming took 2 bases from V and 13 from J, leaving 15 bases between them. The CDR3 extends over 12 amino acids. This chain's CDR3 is CASSFETDRVFF. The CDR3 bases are TGTGCCAGCAGCTTTGAGACAGACCGAGTTTTCTTT.

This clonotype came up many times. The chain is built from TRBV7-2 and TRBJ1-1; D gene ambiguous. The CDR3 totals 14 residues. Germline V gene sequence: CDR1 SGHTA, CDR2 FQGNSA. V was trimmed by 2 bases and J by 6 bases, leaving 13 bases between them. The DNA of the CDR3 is TGTGCCAGCAGCTTAAGGGTATCCGATTCTGAAGCTTTCTTT. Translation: CASSLRVSDSEAFF.

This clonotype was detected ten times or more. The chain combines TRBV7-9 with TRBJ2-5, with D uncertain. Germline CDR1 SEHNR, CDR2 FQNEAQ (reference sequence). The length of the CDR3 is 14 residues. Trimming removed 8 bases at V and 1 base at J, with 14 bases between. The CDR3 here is CASLPEWGQETQYF. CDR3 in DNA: TGTGCCAGCTTGCCGGAGTGGGGCCAAGAGACCCAGTACTTC.